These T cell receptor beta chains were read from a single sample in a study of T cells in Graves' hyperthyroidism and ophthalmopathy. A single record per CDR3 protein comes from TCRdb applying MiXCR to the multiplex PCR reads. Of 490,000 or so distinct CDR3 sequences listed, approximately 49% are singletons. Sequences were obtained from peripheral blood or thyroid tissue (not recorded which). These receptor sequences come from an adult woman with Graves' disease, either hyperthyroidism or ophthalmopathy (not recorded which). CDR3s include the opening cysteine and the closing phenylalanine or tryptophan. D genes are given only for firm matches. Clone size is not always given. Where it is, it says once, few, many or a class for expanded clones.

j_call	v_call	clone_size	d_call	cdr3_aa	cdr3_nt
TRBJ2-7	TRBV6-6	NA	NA	CASSTRGNGYEQYF	TGTGCCAGCAGCACAAGGGGTAATGGGTACGAGCAGTACTTC
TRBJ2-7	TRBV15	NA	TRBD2	CATSRDSGSSYEQYF	TGTGCCACCAGCAGAGACAGCGGGAGCTCCTACGAGCAGTACTTC
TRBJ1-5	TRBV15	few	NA	CATSRDPPSGPEPQHF	TGTGCCACCAGCAGAGATCCCCCAAGTGGCCCGGAGCCCCAGCATTTT
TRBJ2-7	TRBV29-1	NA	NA	CSAQGDLYEQYF	TGCAGCGCCCAGGGAGACCTCTACGAGCAGTACTTC
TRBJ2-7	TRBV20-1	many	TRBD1	CSARDGTGRNEQYF	TGCAGTGCTAGAGATGGGACAGGGCGCAACGAGCAGTACTTC
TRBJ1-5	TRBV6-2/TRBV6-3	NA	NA	CASSFRADQPRHF	TGTGCCAGCAGTTTCAGAGCGGACCAGCCCCGGCATTTT
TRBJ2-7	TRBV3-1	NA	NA	CASSPWGENEQYF	TGTGCCAGCAGCCCCTGGGGAGAGAACGAGCAGTACTTC
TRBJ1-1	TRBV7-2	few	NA	CASSLFDRNTEAFF	TGTGCCAGCAGCTTATTCGACAGGAACACTGAAGCTTTCTTT
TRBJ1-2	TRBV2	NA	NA	CASSEARGGYGYTF	TGTGCCAGCAGTGAAGCAAGGGGCGGCTATGGCTACACCTTC
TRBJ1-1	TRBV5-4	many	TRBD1	CASSLQGALNTEAFF	TGTGCCAGCAGCCTCCAGGGGGCTCTGAACACTGAAGCTTTCTTT
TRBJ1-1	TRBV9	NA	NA	CASSLEGNSVTEAFF	TGTGCCAGCAGCCTGGAGGGGAACAGCGTCACTGAAGCTTTCTTT
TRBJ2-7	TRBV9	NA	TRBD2	CASSVGEGTSGPYEQYF	TGTGCCAGCAGCGTAGGAGAGGGGACTAGCGGACCCTACGAGCAGTACTTC
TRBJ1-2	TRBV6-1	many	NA	CASRESKGYGYTF	TGTGCCAGCAGGGAATCCAAGGGCTATGGCTACACCTTC
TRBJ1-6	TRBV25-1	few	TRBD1	CASSGGQGLGSPLHF	TGTGCCAGCAGCGGTGGACAGGGACTAGGTTCACCCCTCCACTTT
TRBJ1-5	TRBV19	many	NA	CASSFRQRFGQPQHF	TGTGCCAGTAGTTTTCGACAGAGGTTTGGTCAGCCCCAGCATTTT
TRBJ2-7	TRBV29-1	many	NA	CSVEDRGTVYEQYF	TGCAGCGTTGAAGATCGGGGAACAGTGTACGAGCAGTACTTC
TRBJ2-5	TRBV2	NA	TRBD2	CASSPGLAGDRKTQYF	TGTGCCAGCAGCCCTGGACTAGCGGGAGATAGGAAGACCCAGTACTTC
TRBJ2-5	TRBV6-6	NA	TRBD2	CASSSGTSGATQYF	TGTGCCAGCAGCTCCGGGACTAGCGGGGCGACCCAGTACTTC
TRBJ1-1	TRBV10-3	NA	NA	CAISSQKGVNTEAFF	TGTGCCATCAGTTCCCAGAAGGGAGTGAACACTGAAGCTTTCTTT
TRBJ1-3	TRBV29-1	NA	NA	CSVETLPGDTIYF	TGCAGCGTTGAAACCCTTCCAGGCGACACCATATATTTT
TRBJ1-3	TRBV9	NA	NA	CASSSAFEGAGNTIYF	TGTGCCAGCAGCTCCGCCTTCGAGGGGGCTGGAAACACCATATATTTT
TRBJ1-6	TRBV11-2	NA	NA	CASSSALPDENSPLHF	TGTGCCAGCAGCAGTGCGCTCCCGGACGAAAATTCACCCCTCCACTTT
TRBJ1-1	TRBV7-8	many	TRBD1	CASSFRQGNTEAFF	TGTGCCAGCAGCTTCCGACAGGGGAACACTGAAGCTTTCTTT
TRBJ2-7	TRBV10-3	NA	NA	CAISAGSTLEQYF	TGTGCCATCAGTGCCGGCAGTACCCTCGAGCAGTACTTC
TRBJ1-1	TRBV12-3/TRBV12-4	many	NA	CASSFRNSNTEAFF	TGTGCCAGCAGTTTCCGGAACTCAAACACTGAAGCTTTCTTT
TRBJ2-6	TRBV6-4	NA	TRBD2	CASSDSTGGYSGANVLTF	TGTGCCAGCAGTGACTCGACGGGGGGTTACTCTGGGGCCAACGTCCTGACTTTC
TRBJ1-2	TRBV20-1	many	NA	CSAPPGHQRDGYTF	TGCAGTGCTCCCCCCGGACACCAAAGGGATGGCTACACCTTC
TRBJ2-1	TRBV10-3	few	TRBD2	CAIMNTSGNNEQFF	TGTGCCATCATGAATACTAGCGGGAACAATGAGCAGTTCTTC
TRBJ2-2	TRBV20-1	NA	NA	CSAAGADGELFF	TGCAGTGCCGCGGGGGCGGACGGGGAGCTGTTTTTT
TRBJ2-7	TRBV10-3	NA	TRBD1	CAISESYGTGEKPSYF	TGTGCCATCAGTGAGTCGTACGGGACAGGGGAAAAACCTAGTTACTTC
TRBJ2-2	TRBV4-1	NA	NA	CASSLIDYLLSTNTGELFF	TGCGCCAGCAGCCTAATTGATTATCTCCTCTCCACGAACACCGGGGAGCTGTTTTTT
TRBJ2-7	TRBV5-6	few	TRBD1	CASSLASTGDLLEQYF	TGTGCCAGCAGCTTAGCCTCCACAGGGGATCTGCTCGAGCAGTACTTC
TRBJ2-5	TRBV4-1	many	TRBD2	CASSHLWGAGGQETQYF	TGCGCCAGCAGCCACCTCTGGGGAGCGGGGGGTCAAGAGACCCAGTACTTC
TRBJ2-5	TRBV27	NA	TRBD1	CASSWTGGGQETQYF	TGTGCCAGCAGTTGGACAGGGGGAGGCCAAGAGACCCAGTACTTC
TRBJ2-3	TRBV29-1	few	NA	CSVEVGHTDTQYF	TGCAGCGTTGAGGTGGGACACACAGATACGCAGTATTTT
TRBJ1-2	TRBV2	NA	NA	CASRGLAGNGYTF	TGTGCCAGCCGGGGACTAGCGGGAAATGGCTACACCTTC
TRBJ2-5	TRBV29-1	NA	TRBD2	CSVELAVGMAQYF	TGCAGCGTTGAACTAGCGGTGGGGATGGCCCAGTACTTC
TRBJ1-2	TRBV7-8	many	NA	CASSQGLNEGYTF	TGTGCCAGCAGCCAGGGACTTAATGAGGGCTACACCTTC
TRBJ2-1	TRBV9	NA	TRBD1	CASSEWDRSGEQFF	TGTGCCAGCAGCGAGTGGGACAGGTCGGGTGAGCAGTTCTTC
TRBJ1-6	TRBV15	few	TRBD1	CATSRDDRANSPLHF	TGTGCCACCAGCAGAGATGACAGGGCTAATTCACCCCTCCACTTT
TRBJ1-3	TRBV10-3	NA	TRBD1	CAIRGGQGDTIYF	TGTGCCATCAGGGGAGGACAGGGCGACACCATATATTTT
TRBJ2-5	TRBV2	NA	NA	CASTTEGETQYF	TGTGCCAGCACCACGGAGGGGGAGACCCAGTACTTC
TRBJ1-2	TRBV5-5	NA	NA	CASSLPRDYGYTF	TGTGCCAGCAGCTTGCCCCGGGATTATGGCTACACCTTC
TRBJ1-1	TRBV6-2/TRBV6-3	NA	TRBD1	CASSSPRGLGTEAFF	TGTGCCAGCAGTTCCCCCAGGGGGCTGGGCACTGAAGCTTTCTTT
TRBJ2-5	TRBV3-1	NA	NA	CASTTTGIETQYF	TGTGCCAGCACTACTACAGGGATCGAGACCCAGTACTTC
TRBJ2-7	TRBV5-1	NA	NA	CASSPGTGVVSGRASYEQYF	TGCGCCAGCAGCCCCGGGACAGGGGTGGTAAGCGGGAGGGCCTCCTACGAGCAGTACTTC
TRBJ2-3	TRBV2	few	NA	CASSEMVAFGSDTQYF	TGTGCCAGCAGTGAAATGGTCGCATTCGGGTCAGATACGCAGTATTTT
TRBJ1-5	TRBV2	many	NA	CASSAATGRQPQHF	TGTGCCAGCAGTGCTGCAACAGGGCGGCAGCCCCAGCATTTT
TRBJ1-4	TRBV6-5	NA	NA	CASSIHRDKGNEKLFF	TGTGCCAGCAGTATTCACCGGGACAAGGGTAATGAAAAACTGTTTTTT
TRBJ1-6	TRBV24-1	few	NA	CATEGSQGSLHF	TGTGCCACTGAAGGGTCGCAGGGCAGCCTCCACTTT
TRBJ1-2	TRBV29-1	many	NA	CSVGEGGYGYTF	TGCAGCGTTGGGGAGGGGGGCTATGGCTACACCTTC
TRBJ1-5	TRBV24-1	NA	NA	CATVPWFYSNQPQHF	TGTGCCACCGTGCCATGGTTCTATAGCAATCAGCCCCAGCATTTT
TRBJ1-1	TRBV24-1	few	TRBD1	CATSARQGDTEAFF	TGTGCCACCAGTGCACGACAGGGAGACACTGAAGCTTTCTTT
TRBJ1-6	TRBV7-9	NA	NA	CASSLGAGTSGNSPLHF	TGTGCCAGCAGCTTAGGGGCAGGGACGTCGGGAAATTCACCCCTCCACTTT